A selection of T cell receptor beta chains follows, all from one sample in a study of cytomegalovirus exposure and HLA in healthy donors. Repertoires were generated with immunoSEQ multiplex PCR, while TCRdb's copy carries only in-frame clones and drops some. The table lists under 75,000 clones, more than 85% of them singletons. The sample taken for sequencing was PBMCs. These receptors originate from a man aged 18 to 29 in good health and CMV-seropositive. Both conserved end residues are part of each CDR3. Fields, in order: D gene, V gene, J gene, clone size, CDR3 DNA, CDR3 protein. D genes are given only for firm matches. Clone size is given for some rows only: seen once, a few or many times, or a class if the clone is expanded.

-	TRBV10-3	TRBJ1-5	-	TGTGCCATCAGTGAGTCGGCACAGGTCAATCAGCCCCAGCATTTT	CAISESAQVNQPQHF
-	TRBV6-1	TRBJ2-7	-	TGTGCCAGCAGTGAAGTTGGAGATCCATCCTACGAGCAGTACTTC	CASSEVGDPSYEQYF
TRBD1	TRBV5-6	TRBJ1-2	-	TGTGCCAGCAGCTTGCGGACAGGGACCCTCGTAGGCGGCTACACCTTC	CASSLRTGTLVGGYTF
TRBD1	TRBV9	TRBJ2-3	-	TGTGCCAGCAGCTCCCTCCCCGGACAGGGGTACACAGATACGCAGTATTTT	CASSSLPGQGYTDTQYF
-	TRBV11-3	TRBJ2-7	few	TGTGCCAGCAGCTTTAACTCCTACGAGCAGTACTTC	CASSFNSYEQYF
-	TRBV28	TRBJ1-2	-	TGTGCCAGCAGTCCCCGACACTCTGGCTACACCTTC	CASSPRHSGYTF
TRBD1	TRBV4-2	TRBJ1-3	-	TGTGCCAGCAGCCAATTTAATCCGGGACAGGGGGCCATCTCTGGAAACACCATATATTTT	CASSQFNPGQGAISGNTIYF
-	TRBV2	TRBJ1-1	-	TGTGCCAGCATCACAAGGGGGATTGACACTGAAGCTTTCTTT	CASITRGIDTEAFF
TRBD1	TRBV19	TRBJ1-5	-	TGTGCCACCCAAGACAGGGGGTTAGGGCAGCCCCAGCATTTT	CATQDRGLGQPQHF
-	TRBV2	TRBJ2-3	once	TGTGCCAGCAGTGTACTGCGGGGCACAGATACGCAGTATTTT	CASSVLRGTDTQYF
TRBD1	TRBV4-1	TRBJ1-1	-	TGCGCCAGCAGCCTCGGACAGGACAACACTGAAGCTTTCTTT	CASSLGQDNTEAFF
TRBD2	TRBV28	TRBJ2-3	-	TGTGCCAGCAGCTCCCGGCACGCGGGAGTAGGGACAGATACGCAGTATTTT	CASSSRHAGVGTDTQYF
-	TRBV30	TRBJ2-7	once	TGTGCCTGGACAGGCCACTCCTACGAGCAGTACTTC	CAWTGHSYEQYF
-	TRBV5-5	TRBJ2-1	-	TGTGCCAGCAGTTTTTCCCTCCGGGACTCTCTCAATGAGCAGTTCTTC	CASSFSLRDSLNEQFF
TRBD2	TRBV2	TRBJ2-7	-	TGTGCCAGCAGTGAGTTAGTAGCGGGGTATTACGAGCAGTACTTC	CASSELVAGYYEQYF
-	TRBV30	TRBJ2-7	-	TGTGCCTGGAGTCCAGGACTCAGTATCTTGTACTTC	CAWSPGLSILYF
TRBD1	TRBV9	TRBJ2-7	-	TGTGCCAGCAGCGTAGAGGGGGCCCCCTACGAGCAGTACTTC	CASSVEGAPYEQYF
TRBD2	TRBV6-5	TRBJ2-7	-	TGTGCCAGCCGCCGGGACTACGACTCCTACGAGCAGTACTTC	CASRRDYDSYEQYF
-	TRBV5-4	TRBJ2-7	-	TGTGCCAGCAGCGTTCGGGCGGGAAGTACGTCGAAGCAGTACTTC	CASSVRAGSTSKQYF
TRBD2	TRBV13	TRBJ2-1	-	TGTGCCAGCAGCACACTAGCGGGAGTTGCGAATGAGCAGTTCTTC	CASSTLAGVANEQFF
TRBD2	TRBV28	TRBJ2-2	once	TGTGCCAGCAGTTTGGCTACTAGCGGGAGTTTTGGCGGGGAGCTGTTTTTT	CASSLATSGSFGGELFF
-	TRBV21-1	TRBJ2-2	-	-	CASPLWGSGSNTGELFF
-	TRBV19	TRBJ2-3	once	TGTGCCAGTAGCCACACAGATACGCAGTATTTT	CASSHTDTQYF
-	TRBV30	TRBJ2-1	once	TGTGCCTGGAGTTTGCGGCGGGACAATGAGCAGTTCTTC	CAWSLRRDNEQFF
TRBD2	TRBV5-1	TRBJ2-5	-	TGCGCCAGCTCCCAGGGAGGGGCGGAGACCCAGTACTTC	CASSQGGAETQYF
TRBD2	TRBV11-3	TRBJ2-3	-	TGTGCCAGCAGCTTAGGTTTCGGAGCGGGAGGGAGCACAGATACGCAGTATTTT	CASSLGFGAGGSTDTQYF
TRBD1	TRBV7-9	TRBJ2-3	-	TGTGCCAGCAGCAAAAATGGGACAGGTGAGACGCAGTATTTT	CASSKNGTGETQYF
TRBD1	TRBV7-3	TRBJ2-1	-	TGTGCCAGCAGCTTACAGGGGGTGGGGAATGAGCAGTTCTTC	CASSLQGVGNEQFF
-	TRBV9	TRBJ1-5	-	TGTGCCAGCAGAAAAGAGGATGGGGAGGGGGGGCCGAGGAAGCCCCAGCATTTT	CASRKEDGEGGPRKPQHF
TRBD1	TRBV28	TRBJ1-3	-	TGTGCCAGCAGTTCCGTTTTGACAGGGAGGCGGAGAAACACCATATATTTT	CASSSVLTGRRRNTIYF
-	TRBV19	TRBJ2-2	-	TGTGCCAGTAGCCACCTCTTTAGCGGCACCGGGGAGCTGTTTTTT	CASSHLFSGTGELFF
TRBD1	TRBV7-9	TRBJ2-7	once	TGTGCCAGCAGCTTAGGGGACAGGGGGTCGGGAGAGCAGTACTTC	CASSLGDRGSGEQYF
TRBD2	TRBV19	TRBJ2-2	-	TGTGCCAGTAGCAGGACTAGCGGGAGAAGGGCCGGGGAGCTGTTTTTT	CASSRTSGRRAGELFF
TRBD2	TRBV10-1	TRBJ2-1	-	TGCGCCAGCAGTGAGAGACTAGCGGGAGAATCCAATGAGCAGTTCTTC	CASSERLAGESNEQFF
-	TRBV4-1	TRBJ2-7	-	TGCGCCAGCAGCCAAGGACTCGGCCCCTACGAGCAGTACTTC	CASSQGLGPYEQYF
TRBD2	TRBV28	TRBJ2-7	-	TGTGCCAGCAGGGGGGGAGGGGATTACGAGCAGTACTTC	CASRGGGDYEQYF
-	TRBV27	TRBJ2-7	-	TGTGCCAGCAGTCCCCGGGACTTAACGAACGAGCAGTACTTC	CASSPRDLTNEQYF
TRBD1	TRBV7-3	TRBJ2-7	-	TGTGCCAGCAGCTCGGACAGGGGCCGTGAGGAGCAGTACTTC	CASSSDRGREEQYF
TRBD2	TRBV7-6	TRBJ2-1	-	TGTGCCAGCAGCTTAGATAGCGGGAGTTATAATGAGCAGTTCTTC	CASSLDSGSYNEQFF
-	TRBV4-1	TRBJ2-5	-	TGCGCCAGCAGCCAAGTCAGGGGCAAAGAGACCCAGTACTTC	CASSQVRGKETQYF
-	TRBV29-1	TRBJ1-5	few	TGCAGCGTCGCAGACAGGCATCAGCCCCAGCATTTT	CSVADRHQPQHF
-	TRBV5-1	TRBJ2-2	-	TGCGCCAGCAGCCTCTTACAGGGACCGAACACCGGGGAGCTGTTTTTT	CASSLLQGPNTGELFF
-	TRBV5-1	TRBJ2-7	-	TGCGCCAGCAGTTCCGGCTACGGGGCCTACGAGCAGTACTTC	CASSSGYGAYEQYF
TRBD2	TRBV4-1	TRBJ2-1	-	TGCGCCAGCAGCCCCCGACTAGCGGGTGAGGCCTACAATGAGCAGTTCTTC	CASSPRLAGEAYNEQFF
TRBD2	TRBV5-4	TRBJ2-7	-	TGTGCCAGCAGCCCCCCTAGCGGGAGATCCTACGAGCAGTACTTC	CASSPPSGRSYEQYF
-	TRBV30	TRBJ2-2	-	TGTGCCTGGAGTCCTTTAGGGGTATCGGGCGGGGAGCTGTTTTTT	CAWSPLGVSGGELFF
TRBD1	TRBV6-1	TRBJ2-1	-	TGTGCCAGCAGGGTTCAGGGGGAATTTTACAATGAGCAGTTCTTC	CASRVQGEFYNEQFF
-	TRBV12-2	TRBJ2-5	-	TGTGCAAGTCGCTTAGCCCGACTAGCGGTTATTTTCAAAGAGGCCCAGTACTTC	CASRLARLAVIFKEAQYF
-	TRBV5-3	TRBJ2-7	-	TGTGCCAGAAGCCGTGAAAGCCAGGGTCCCGACGAGCAGTACTTC	CARSRESQGPDEQYF
TRBD2	TRBV4-2	TRBJ2-5	-	TGTGCCAGCAGCCCGACTAGCGGGATTGGGGAGACCCAGTACTTC	CASSPTSGIGETQYF
TRBD1	TRBV5-4	TRBJ2-5	-	TGTGCCAGCAGCCCCGGGACAGCCTTAATGAAGACCCAGTACTTC	CASSPGTALMKTQYF
TRBD1	TRBV27	TRBJ2-7	-	TGTGCCAGCAGTTTCACAGGGACAGGGGACGAGCAGTACTTC	CASSFTGTGDEQYF